This TCR beta chain was sequenced in a study of identical twins. J gave up 5 bases and V 3 bases, and 16 bases lay outside the gene matches. This CDR3 contains 17 residues. CDR1 and CDR2 from the germline V gene are SGHRS and YFSETQ. TCRdb reanalysed the 5' RACE reads using MiXCR and keeps one entry per CDR3 protein. Altogether hundreds of thousands of distinct CDR3 sequences are present, 15% to 20% being singletons, with the ten largest covering about an eighth. This sample also appeared in a second study, on T cells expressing NK-cell markers. That paper notes: Each of a handful of donors carried dominant NKG2C+ clonotypes accounting for about 1.0-7.0% of CD8+ T cells.

The sequence derives from a woman younger than 30 in good health. Sequencing was done on a sample of PBMCs. This chain uses TRBV5-1 with TRBJ1-1; 7 nucleotides match TRBD1. The CDR3 sequence: CASSSKRQGWSRTEAFF. CDR3 nucleotides: TGCGCCAGCAGCTCCAAGAGACAGGGTTGGTCGCGTACTGAAGCTTTCTTT.